The 14 T cell receptor beta chains presented below share a single source sample, sequenced in a study of shared clonotypes between healthy human individuals (dated by TCRdb to about 2020). Preparation of the library involved the immunoSEQ multiplex PCR assay. TCRdb stores this immuneACCESS table with in-frame sequences only. Part of the clones is absent; in the studies checked, under half of the shortfall reflects unresolved V genes, and no reason is known for the rest. The sample includes some 1 million clones, with 60% to 80% observed a single time. About 1.5% of the sample comes from the top ten. The sequencing sample was made of memory CD4+ T cells sorted from blood. The meaning of the sample's cell subset or site label: CD45RA-negative fraction. These receptor sequences come from a man aged 18 to 30 in good health.

The chain is built from TRBV10-3 and TRBJ1-2; D gene unclear. CDR1 and CDR2 (germline): ENHRY, SYGVKD. The CDR3 contains 14 residues. V lost 5 bases to trimming and J lost 3 bases, with 13 bases between them. In DNA form, the CDR3 reads TGTGCCATCAGTAGCGGTGGGGTTGACTATGGCTACACCTTC. Amino acid sequence: CAISSGGVDYGYTF.

The rearrangement joins TRBV5-1 to TRBJ2-2, with 14 nucleotides matching TRBD2. The CDR3 loop spans 19 amino acids. Unmatched junction bases numbered 10, after V lost 4 bases and J lost 2 bases. Germline CDR1 is SGHRS and CDR2 is YFSETQ. The CDR3 sequence: CASSPRLAGGLGNTGELFF. The CDR3 nucleotides are TGCGCCAGCAGCCCCAGACTAGCGGGGGGGCTTGGTAACACCGGGGAGCTGTTTTTT.

The J gene is TRBJ1-3, the V gene TRBV5-6, with 9 bases matching TRBD1. The CDR3 extends over 16 amino acids. In germline, CDR1 is SGHDT, CDR2 YYEEEE. V trimming: 0 bases; J trimming: 4 bases; junction bases outside the gene matches: 5. CDR3 nucleotide sequence: TGTGCCAGCAGCTTGGAGGGGACAGGGAGGGGAAACACCATATATTTT. Protein: CASSLEGTGRGNTIYF.

The gene calls are TRBV18 and TRBJ1-1; the match to TRBD1 covers 8 bases. Germline V gene sequence: CDR1 KGHSH, CDR2 LQKENI. CDR3 size: 15 residues. With V trimmed by 3 bases and J by 0 bases, 3 bases remained unmatched. As DNA, the CDR3 is TGTGCCAGCTCACCTCAGGGGGCGATGAACACTGAAGCTTTCTTT. Translation: CASSPQGAMNTEAFF. Looking up the rest from reference TRBV18 and TRBJ1-1 gives the full variable domain: NAGVMQNPRHLVRRRGQEARLRCSPMKGHSHVYWYRQLPEEGLKFMVYLQKENIIDESGMPKERFSAEFPKEGPSILRIQQVVRGDSAAYFCASSPQGAMNTEAFFGQGTRLTVV.

The rearrangement joins TRBV18 to TRBJ1-1; D not resolved. The V end lost 7 bases, the J end lost 1 base, and 10 bases lay between the germline ends. The CDR3 length is 13 residues. Germline V gene data show CDR1 as KGHSH and CDR2 as LQKENI. CDR3 sequence (DNA): TGTGCCAGCTTGGCTACACCGAACACTGAAGCTTTCTTT. As protein: CASLATPNTEAFF.

This chain links TRBV21-1 with TRBJ2-7; the table gives TRBD1 as D, unverified against the DNA. TRBV21-1 is marked as a pseudogene. CDR3 length equals 16 residues. The chain's CDR3 is CASSPGARASSYEQYF. DNA for the CDR3: TGTGCCAGCAGTCCAGGGGCGAGGGCTAGTTCCTACGAGCAGTACTTC.

The CDR3 is CASSLTRGSQETQYF. The CDR3, as DNA: TGTGCCAGCAGTCTCACCAGGGGTTCCCAAGAGACCCAGTACTTC. V is TRBV25-1 and J is TRBJ2-5; perhaps TRBD1 as D (6 bases). In germline, CDR1 is MGHDK, CDR2 SYGVNS. Trimming shortened V by 5 bases and J by 1 base, and 14 bases separated the two germline ends. This CDR3 spans 15 amino acids.

CDR3 residues: CASSLGQGSSGELFF. Here the CDR3 DNA reads TGTGCCAGCAGCTTAGGACAGGGAAGCTCCGGGGAGCTGTTTTTT. The rearrangement joins TRBV7-9 to TRBJ2-2; 7 bases line up with TRBD1. Trimming took 1 base from V and 6 from J; bases not matched to a gene: 5. The CDR3 runs 15 residues. Germline lookup yields CDR1 SEHNR and CDR2 FQNEAQ (reference sequence).

At least ten counts were recorded for this clone. The CDR3 coding sequence is TGTGCCATCGTGGCGGAGCAGTTCTTC. Encoded protein: CAIVAEQFF. This chain joins TRBV10-3 and TRBJ2-1; D is unclear. Trimming took 8 bases from V and 10 from J, leaving 6 bases between them. Germline CDR1 ENHRY, CDR2 SYGVKD. The CDR3 consists of 9 residues.

This clone appeared many times. The chain carries TRBV15 and TRBJ1-5, with a tentative D call TRBD1 (5 bases). With 0 bases removed from V and 4 bases from J, the gap between germline ends came to 10 bases. CDR3 length equals 15 residues. The V gene's germline CDR1 is LNHNV and CDR2 YYDKDF (reference sequence). The CDR3 spells CATSRDWGWNQPQHF. As DNA, the CDR3 is TGTGCCACCAGCAGAGATTGGGGGTGGAATCAGCCCCAGCATTTT.

The chain has TRBV2 and TRBJ2-7; TRBD2 matches 9 bases. The germline V gene encodes CDR1 SNHLY and CDR2 FYNNEI. Trimming took 1 base from V and 0 from J; bases not matched to a gene: 13. The CDR3 is made up of 19 amino acids. The CDR3 here is CASSEESSGTMRSSYEQYF. In DNA, the CDR3 is TGTGCCAGCAGTGAAGAGTCTAGCGGGACCATGAGGAGCTCCTACGAGCAGTACTTC.

The chain links TRBV7-2 to TRBJ2-5, with D tentatively TRBD2 (6 bases). The germline V and J ends were trimmed by 5 bases and 5 bases, with 12 bases remaining between them. Germline V CDR1 and CDR2: SGHTA, FQGNSA. The CDR3 totals 13 residues. The CDR3 region has the DNA TGTGCCAGCAGCCGACTAGGTTTGGAGACCCAGTACTTC. It codes for CASSRLGLETQYF.

The V and J genes are TRBV7-2 and TRBJ1-2; TRBD1 agrees at 10 bases. The CDR3 runs 15 residues. With 6 bases clipped from V and 8 bases from J, the junction kept 12 bases outside the gene matches. The V gene's germline CDR1 is SGHTA and CDR2 FQGNSA. CDR3 protein: CASRHTAGTGEGYTF. For the CDR3, the DNA is TGTGCCAGCAGGCATACGGCGGGGACAGGGGAGGGCTACACCTTC. Full variable domain (outside the CDR3, taken from reference TRBV7-2 and TRBJ1-2): GAGVSQSPSNKVTEKGKDVELRCDPISGHTALYWYRQSLGQGLEFLIYFQGNSAPDKSGLPSDRFSAERTGGSVSTLTIQRTQQEDSAVYLCASRHTAGTGEGYTFGSGTRLTVV.

This clone has only one observation. V usage is TRBV4-1 and J usage is TRBJ1-6; D may be TRBD1 (5 bases). The CDR3 sequence is 15 residues long. CDR1 is MGHRA and CDR2 is YSYEKL in the germline V gene. The V end lost 3 bases, the J end lost 5 bases, and 11 bases lay between the germline ends. The CDR3 nucleotides are TGCGCCAGCAGCCAGCGGAGGGGTGATAATTCACCCCTCCACTTT. Translated: CASSQRRGDNSPLHF.